One and the same sample provided the 18 T cell receptor beta chains below, sequenced in a study of OX40 agonist ivuxolimab in advanced cancers. The method was immunoSEQ multiplex PCR; TCRdb's version includes in-frame clones alone and lacks a portion of them. Here the sample spans about 50,000 clones, around 87% being singletons. This specimen consisted of CD4+ or CD8+ T cells sorted from blood, obtained in a trial of the OX40 agonist ivuxolimab. The receptors here all came from an adult with an advanced solid tumor such as melanoma, head and neck, liver or kidney cancer.

The rearrangement joins TRBV6-6 to TRBJ1-1; D remains unclear. CDR3 length equals 13 residues. V lost 1 base, J lost 8 bases, and 11 bases lay in between. The V gene's germline CDR1 is MNHNY and CDR2 SVGAGI (reference sequence). CDR3 sequence (DNA): TGTGCCAGCAGTTACTGGAATGGGAGGGAAGCTTTCTTT. Encoded protein: CASSYWNGREAFF.

The chain combines TRBV5-1 with TRBJ1-1; D gene unclear. Germline CDR1 reads SGHRS; CDR2 reads YFSETQ. V lost 0 bases, J lost 7 bases, and 10 bases lay in between. CDR3 size: 13 residues. This chain's CDR3 is CASSLEGSGEAFF. The DNA for the CDR3 is TGCGCCAGCAGCTTGGAAGGCTCGGGTGAAGCTTTCTTT. Together with reference TRBV5-1 and TRBJ1-1, the CDR3 gives the full variable domain: KAGVTQTPRYLIKTRGQQVTLSCSPISGHRSVSWYQQTPGQGLQFLFEYFSETQRNKGNFPGRFSGRQFSNSRSEMNVSTLELGDSALYLCASSLEGSGEAFFGQGTRLTVV.

The chain combines TRBV7-8 with TRBJ2-7, with D uncertain. The germline CDR1 and CDR2 sequences are SGHVS and FQNEAQ. The germline V and J ends were trimmed by 5 bases and 2 bases, with 13 bases remaining between them. The CDR3 extends over 14 amino acids. CDR3 loop: CASSAEPYPYEQYF. The CDR3, as DNA: TGTGCCAGCAGCGCCGAGCCATACCCCTACGAGCAGTACTTC.

The rearrangement links TRBV27 to TRBJ1-3; D gene uncertain. This CDR3 spans 11 amino acids. Deletions cut 8 bases from V and 4 bases from J, with 6 bases between. Germline loops: CDR1 MNHEY, CDR2 SMNVEV (reference sequence). CDR3 region: CASLSGNTIYF. CDR3 nucleotides: TGTGCCAGCCTATCCGGAAACACCATATATTTT.

This clone was seen a handful of times. The chain is built from TRBV19 and TRBJ2-7; tentatively, D is TRBD1 (5 bases). Trimming cost V 3 bases and J 3 bases, with 12 bases left between them. Germline loops: CDR1 LNHDA, CDR2 SQIVND (reference sequence). The CDR3 contains 14 residues. The CDR3 DNA is TGTGCCAGTAGTATCCCTGGACACATCTACGAGCAGTACTTC. It yields the protein CASSIPGHIYEQYF.

The chain carries TRBV25-1 and TRBJ1-1, with 9 bases aligning to TRBD1. Germline CDR1 reads MGHDK; CDR2 reads SYGVNS. The CDR3 spans 17 residues. The V segment lost 3 bases and the J segment 4 bases; nucleotides outside the gene matches: 12. In DNA, the CDR3 is TGTGCCAGCAGTGACTCCTTCCGGACAGGGGCGAGCACTGAAGCTTTCTTT. Its translation: CASSDSFRTGASTEAFF. The full variable domain, completed using reference TRBV25-1 and TRBJ1-1, is EADIYQTPRYLVIGTGKKITLECSQTMGHDKMYWYQQDPGMELHLIHYSYGVNSTEKGDLSSESTVSRIRTEHFPLTLESARPSHTSQYLCASSDSFRTGASTEAFFGQGTRLTVV.

CDR3 nucleotide sequence: TGTGCCAGCAGCTCCAGGGGACCTCAGAAAACATACGAGCAGTACTTC. Translation gives CASSSRGPQKTYEQYF. This rearrangement joins TRBV7-9 to TRBJ2-7; D may be TRBD1 (6 bases). Germline lookup yields CDR1 SEHNR and CDR2 FQNEAQ (reference sequence). The V gene lost 4 bases and the J gene lost 4 bases, with 20 bases spanning the gap. The length of the CDR3 is 16 residues.

The chain has TRBV7-2 and TRBJ1-5, with a tentative D call TRBD1 (5 bases). CDR1 is SGHTA, CDR2 FQGNSA, per germline. This CDR3 has 16 residues. The V end was cut by 1 base, the J end by 2 bases, with 12 bases between. CDR3 in DNA: TGTGCCAGCAGCTTAGGGGGGGTTTTGGGCAATCAGCCCCAGCATTTT. This codes for CASSLGGVLGNQPQHF.

CDR3 nucleotide sequence: TGTGCCAGCAGCTTAGTGTCCGCATCCGGCACTGAAGCTTTCTTT. Protein product: CASSLVSASGTEAFF. This chain joins TRBV7-9 and TRBJ1-1; D not resolved. This CDR3 is built from 15 residues. V was cut by 1 base and J by 4 bases, with 13 bases left in between. Germline values: CDR1 SEHNR, CDR2 FQNEAQ (reference sequence).

The V and J genes are TRBV27 and TRBJ2-1; a weak D match, TRBD2 (5 bases). Per the germline V gene, CDR1 is MNHEY and CDR2 is SMNVEV (reference sequence). This CDR3 comprises 12 residues. Between the trimmed V and J ends, which lost 6 bases and 9 bases, there was a span of 12 bases. The CDR3 DNA follows: TGTGCCAGCAGGAACGGGGTTGCTGAGCAGTTCTTC. It yields the protein CASRNGVAEQFF.

The CDR3 DNA is TGTGCCAGCAGTTTCCGGGCCGGGCCTAGCAATCAGCCCCAGCATTTT. It codes for CASSFRAGPSNQPQHF. This rearrangement joins TRBV27 to TRBJ1-5; D remains unclear. This CDR3 contains 16 residues. V lost 3 bases and J lost 0, with 12 bases in between. Germline CDR1 and CDR2: MNHEY and SMNVEV (reference sequence).

The chain links TRBV11-2 to TRBJ2-3; no clear D. The CDR3 loop spans 11 amino acids. Deletions cut 4 bases from V and 5 bases from J, with 4 bases between. The germline CDR1 and CDR2 sequences are SGHAT and FQNNGV. The CDR3 sequence is CASSYGDTQYF. The DNA of the CDR3 is TGTGCCAGCAGCTATGGAGATACGCAGTATTTT. The whole variable domain, remainder taken from reference TRBV11-2 and TRBJ2-3, is EAGVAQSPRYKIIEKRQSVAFWCNPISGHATLYWYQQILGQGPKLLIQFQNNGVVDDSQLPKDRFSAERLKGVDSTLKIQPAKLEDSAVYLCASSYGDTQYFGPGTRLTVL.

This chain connects TRBV19 to TRBJ1-1, with D possibly being TRBD1 (5 bases). This CDR3 has 15 residues. Looked up from germline, CDR1 is LNHDA and CDR2 is SQIVND (reference sequence). V was cut by 7 bases and J by 4 bases, with 19 bases left in between. As DNA, the CDR3 is TGTGCCAGTACCATGGGAGGCAGGGTGGGCACTGAAGCTTTCTTT. This encodes CASTMGGRVGTEAFF.

This clone counts as medium-sized. This rearrangement joins TRBV19 to TRBJ2-7; possibly TRBD1 for D (5 bases). Germline V gene sequence: CDR1 LNHDA, CDR2 SQIVND (reference sequence). V was pared by 11 bases and J by 5 bases, with 19 bases between. CDR3 size: 13 residues. Written as DNA, the CDR3 is TGTGCCGTTTACAGGTATTCCATGAACGAGCAGTACTTC. Translating it yields CAVYRYSMNEQYF.

This clone showed up just a few times. This sequence joins TRBV4-1 and TRBJ1-5; D is uncertain. This CDR3 comprises 16 residues. Germline V gives CDR1 MGHRA, CDR2 YSYEKL. Trimming pared 3 bases from V and 7 bases from J, leaving 19 bases between. Here the CDR3 DNA reads TGCGCCAGCAGCCATGCCCTGGAGGTAGGGAGCCAGCCCCAGCATTTT. Translated: CASSHALEVGSQPQHF.

The chain is built from TRBV7-9 and TRBJ2-7; perhaps TRBD1 as D (6 bases). V lost 7 bases, J lost 2 bases, and 15 bases lay in between. The CDR3 totals 14 residues. Per the germline V gene, CDR1 is SEHNR and CDR2 is FQNEAQ (reference sequence). The CDR3 DNA reads as TGTGCCAGCACCCCTCCTGGGGGCCCCTACGAGCAGTACTTC. This codes for CASTPPGGPYEQYF.

The CDR3 protein is CASSLQGIHYGYTF. CDR3 DNA: TGTGCCAGCAGCTTACAAGGGATCCACTATGGCTACACCTTC. V and J are TRBV7-2 and TRBJ1-2; the D is unclear. There are 14 residues in the CDR3. V was shortened by 2 bases and J by 3 bases, with 10 bases between the two germline ends. The V gene's germline CDR1 is SGHTA and CDR2 FQGNSA.

The chain is built from TRBV25-1 and TRBJ2-4, with D possibly TRBD1 on 6 matching bases. V shed 4 bases and J shed 0 bases, with 10 bases lying between them. Germline values: CDR1 MGHDK, CDR2 SYGVNS. The CDR3 runs to 15 residues. Here the CDR3 DNA reads TGTGCCAGCAGTGCACACAGGGAAGCCAAAAACATTCAGTACTTC. Protein: CASSAHREAKNIQYF. The whole variable domain, filled in from reference TRBV25-1 and TRBJ2-4, reads EADIYQTPRYLVIGTGKKITLECSQTMGHDKMYWYQQDPGMELHLIHYSYGVNSTEKGDLSSESTVSRIRTEHFPLTLESARPSHTSQYLCASSAHREAKNIQYFGAGTRLSVL.